The rows below give T cell receptor beta chains drawn from one sample of a study of immune evolution from preneoplasia to lung adenocarcinoma. Profiled with immunoSEQ multiplex PCR; TCRdb holds only in-frame clones, not every one. The sample includes 5,000 or so clones, around 78% of them seen just once. The sample consisted of FFPE minimally invasive lung adenocarcinoma tissue. The receptors stem from a person in their sixties or seventies with lung adenocarcinoma. CDR3s include the opening cysteine and the closing phenylalanine or tryptophan. The D gene is left open where the match is weak. A row's size may be missing; if present it is once, few, many or a size class.

CDR3 DNA: TGTGCCAGCAGCCATATTACCCCTAGCGGGGGTAGGGGTGAGCAGTTCTTC
CDR3 protein: CASSHITPSGGRGEQFF
J gene: TRBJ2-1
D gene: TRBD2
V gene: TRBV7-3
clone size: few

CDR3 DNA: TGTGCCAGCAGCCCCGAAGGGGGCCACAGGACCTACGAGCAGTACTTC
CDR3 protein: CASSPEGGHRTYEQYF
J gene: TRBJ2-7
D gene: TRBD1
V gene: TRBV4-2
clone size: NA

CDR3 DNA: TGCAGTGCCACCGACCCCTCCCAGTACTTC
CDR3 protein: CSATDPSQYF
J gene: TRBJ2-5
D gene: NA
V gene: TRBV20-1
clone size: NA

CDR3 DNA: TGTGCCAGTTCCGGGACAGGGGGCACTGAAGCTTTCTTT
CDR3 protein: CASSGTGGTEAFF
J gene: TRBJ1-1
D gene: TRBD1
V gene: TRBV19
clone size: NA

CDR3 DNA: TGTGCCAGCAGCTTAGCGGGCTCCAAAAACATTCAGTACTTC
CDR3 protein: CASSLAGSKNIQYF
J gene: TRBJ2-4
D gene: NA
V gene: TRBV7-8
clone size: NA

CDR3 DNA: TGTGCCAGTATTCGGACAGCCAACACTGAAGCTTTCTTT
CDR3 protein: CASIRTANTEAFF
J gene: TRBJ1-1
D gene: NA
V gene: TRBV19
clone size: NA

CDR3 DNA: TGTGCCAGCAGCGGTGGGTCGGTCGGAAACACCATATATTTT
CDR3 protein: CASSGGSVGNTIYF
J gene: TRBJ1-3
D gene: NA
V gene: TRBV11-2
clone size: NA

CDR3 DNA: TGTGCCTGGAGGCCCTTCTATGGCTACACCTTC
CDR3 protein: CAWRPFYGYTF
J gene: TRBJ1-2
D gene: NA
V gene: TRBV30
clone size: NA

CDR3 DNA: TGTGCCAGCAGCTTAGGGGTAGCGGCAGCCGAAGAGACCCAGTACTTC
CDR3 protein: CASSLGVAAAEETQYF
J gene: TRBJ2-5
D gene: NA
V gene: TRBV7-6
clone size: NA

CDR3 DNA: TGTGCCAGCAGTAAAGGACTAGTTTTAGAGACCCAGTACTTC
CDR3 protein: CASSKGLVLETQYF
J gene: TRBJ2-5
D gene: TRBD2
V gene: TRBV6-1
clone size: once

CDR3 DNA: TGTGCCAGCAGCCCCGGGACTAGGAACACCGGGGAGCTGTTTTTT
CDR3 protein: CASSPGTRNTGELFF
J gene: TRBJ2-2
D gene: TRBD2
V gene: TRBV28
clone size: NA

CDR3 DNA: TGTGCCAGCAGCCCGGGACTAGCGGGAACGGATGAGCAGTTCTTC
CDR3 protein: CASSPGLAGTDEQFF
J gene: TRBJ2-1
D gene: TRBD2
V gene: TRBV5-6
clone size: NA

CDR3 DNA: TGTGCCAGCAGCTCCCTCCTCGACAGGGAGGGCGAGACCCAGTACTTC
CDR3 protein: CASSSLLDREGETQYF
J gene: TRBJ2-5
D gene: NA
V gene: TRBV11-2
clone size: NA

CDR3 DNA: TGTGCCTGGAGGAGGCGGAGACCGAACACCGGGGAGCTGTTTTTT
CDR3 protein: CAWRRRRPNTGELFF
J gene: TRBJ2-2
D gene: NA
V gene: TRBV30
clone size: NA

CDR3 DNA: TGTGCCAGCTCTCCTACGGCTAGCGGGACCCTTGATGGGTTCTTC
CDR3 protein: CASSPTASGTLDGFF
J gene: TRBJ2-1
D gene: TRBD2
V gene: TRBV18
clone size: NA

CDR3 DNA: TGTGCCAGCAGCTTAGATCAGGGGGCTGAAGCTTTCTTT
CDR3 protein: CASSLDQGAEAFF
J gene: TRBJ1-1
D gene: TRBD1
V gene: TRBV11-1
clone size: few

CDR3 DNA: TGTGCCAGCAGCCCTAGGACAGGGGGCGAGGGCACTGAAGCTTTCTTT
CDR3 protein: CASSPRTGGEGTEAFF
J gene: TRBJ1-1
D gene: TRBD1
V gene: TRBV11-2
clone size: once

CDR3 DNA: TGCGCCAGCAGCTTGGACAGGGGGCTCAGAAACACTGAAGCTTTCTTT
CDR3 protein: CASSLDRGLRNTEAFF
J gene: TRBJ1-1
D gene: TRBD1
V gene: TRBV5-1
clone size: NA

CDR3 DNA: TGTGCCAGCAGCTTGGACTTGGGGACCCAGTACTTC
CDR3 protein: CASSLDLGTQYF
J gene: TRBJ2-5
D gene: NA
V gene: TRBV11-2
clone size: NA

CDR3 DNA: TGTGCCAGCAGTTTACCTGGACTAGCGGGAGGCTACGAGCAGTACTTC
CDR3 protein: CASSLPGLAGGYEQYF
J gene: TRBJ2-7
D gene: TRBD2
V gene: TRBV28
clone size: NA

CDR3 DNA: TGTGCCAGCAAGGTTTCCCTAGCGGGAGGCCACGAGCAGTACTTC
CDR3 protein: CASKVSLAGGHEQYF
J gene: TRBJ2-7
D gene: TRBD2
V gene: TRBV2
clone size: NA

CDR3 DNA: TGTGCCAGCAGCTCCCGGACTAGCGCGGAGACCCAGTACTTC
CDR3 protein: CASSSRTSAETQYF
J gene: TRBJ2-5
D gene: TRBD2
V gene: TRBV11-2
clone size: NA

CDR3 DNA: TGTGCCACCAGCAGAGATCGACAGGGAACAGGTGAAAAACTGTTTTTT
CDR3 protein: CATSRDRQGTGEKLFF
J gene: TRBJ1-4
D gene: TRBD1
V gene: TRBV15
clone size: NA

CDR3 DNA: TGCGCCAGCAGCCAAGGGGGGGGGTCTAGCGGGAGAATAGATACGCAGTATTTT
CDR3 protein: CASSQGGGSSGRIDTQYF
J gene: TRBJ2-3
D gene: TRBD2
V gene: TRBV4-1
clone size: NA

CDR3 DNA: TGTGCCAGCATTGGCAGACAAGAGTACTTC
CDR3 protein: CASIGRQEYF
J gene: TRBJ2-5
D gene: NA
V gene: TRBV2
clone size: once

CDR3 DNA: TGTGCCAGCAGTCTAGGGCTTAAGAACACTGAAGCTTTCTTT
CDR3 protein: CASSLGLKNTEAFF
J gene: TRBJ1-1
D gene: NA
V gene: TRBV28
clone size: NA

CDR3 DNA: TGTGCCAGCAGCTTGACAGGGACCTCTGGGGCCAACGTCCTGACTTTC
CDR3 protein: CASSLTGTSGANVLTF
J gene: TRBJ2-6
D gene: NA
V gene: TRBV5-6
clone size: NA

CDR3 DNA: TGTGCCAGCAGCTTAAAGATAAGCACTGAAGCTTTCTTT
CDR3 protein: CASSLKISTEAFF
J gene: TRBJ1-1
D gene: NA
V gene: TRBV7-3
clone size: once

CDR3 DNA: TGTGCCAGCAGCTCCCAGGGCCACGAGCAGTACTTC
CDR3 protein: CASSSQGHEQYF
J gene: TRBJ2-7
D gene: NA
V gene: TRBV11-1
clone size: few

CDR3 DNA: TGTGCCAGCAGTGAACAGAGCTCCTACAATGAGCAGTTCTTC
CDR3 protein: CASSEQSSYNEQFF
J gene: TRBJ2-1
D gene: NA
V gene: TRBV6-4
clone size: few

CDR3 DNA: TGTGCCAGCAAACTCAGCGGGATGGGCGGGGAGCTGTTTTTT
CDR3 protein: CASKLSGMGGELFF
J gene: TRBJ2-2
D gene: TRBD2
V gene: TRBV11-3
clone size: NA

CDR3 DNA: TGTGCCAGCTCACCACCAACCGGGGAGCTGTTTTTT
CDR3 protein: CASSPPTGELFF
J gene: TRBJ2-2
D gene: NA
V gene: TRBV18
clone size: NA

CDR3 DNA: TGTGCCAGCAGTTACTCGGGGGCCAGTGAGACCCAGTACTTC
CDR3 protein: CASSYSGASETQYF
J gene: TRBJ2-5
D gene: NA
V gene: TRBV6-5
clone size: NA

CDR3 DNA: TGTGCCAGCAGCCCCCGTCAGGGCGGGAGTATCAATGAGCAGTTCTTC
CDR3 protein: CASSPRQGGSINEQFF
J gene: TRBJ2-1
D gene: NA
V gene: TRBV21-1
clone size: NA

CDR3 DNA: TGTGCCACGAGGAGGGGGGCGGGGGTTGAAAAACTGTTTTTT
CDR3 protein: CATRRGAGVEKLFF
J gene: TRBJ1-4
D gene: NA
V gene: TRBV15
clone size: once

CDR3 DNA: TGCGCCAGCAGTCCCGACGGGACTAACTATGGCTACACCTTC
CDR3 protein: CASSPDGTNYGYTF
J gene: TRBJ1-2
D gene: NA
V gene: TRBV5-1
clone size: NA

CDR3 DNA: TGTGCCTGGAGTGTCCTCCTCTCCTACGAGCAGTACTTC
CDR3 protein: CAWSVLLSYEQYF
J gene: TRBJ2-7
D gene: NA
V gene: TRBV30
clone size: NA

CDR3 DNA: TGCGCCAGCAGCGTAGAGGGACTCCCCAATGAGCAGTTCTTC
CDR3 protein: CASSVEGLPNEQFF
J gene: TRBJ2-1
D gene: NA
V gene: TRBV4-3
clone size: NA

CDR3 DNA: TGTGCCAGCAGCTTGGGGGGAGTATGGGATACGCAGTATTTT
CDR3 protein: CASSLGGVWDTQYF
J gene: TRBJ2-3
D gene: NA
V gene: TRBV11-2
clone size: NA

CDR3 DNA: TGTGCCAGCAGCTTAGTGAGCAGCGGGACTCCCCACGAGCAGTACTTC
CDR3 protein: CASSLVSSGTPHEQYF
J gene: TRBJ2-7
D gene: TRBD2
V gene: TRBV7-8
clone size: few

CDR3 DNA: TGTGCCAGCAGCAGGGGACTAGCGGGAGTAGGCGGGGAGCTGTTTTTT
CDR3 protein: CASSRGLAGVGGELFF
J gene: TRBJ2-2
D gene: TRBD2
V gene: TRBV5-4
clone size: NA

CDR3 DNA: TGTGCCAGCGGAGGGACTAGCGGAACTCGGGATGAGCAGTTCTTC
CDR3 protein: CASGGTSGTRDEQFF
J gene: TRBJ2-1
D gene: TRBD2
V gene: TRBV2
clone size: few

CDR3 DNA: TGTGCCAGCACCAACCGGGGGACTAGCGGGGTCCCCACAGATACGCAGTATTTT
CDR3 protein: CASTNRGTSGVPTDTQYF
J gene: TRBJ2-3
D gene: TRBD2
V gene: TRBV7-9
clone size: NA

CDR3 DNA: TGTGCCAGCAGTGAACTCCGCCTAGCGACCCAGTACTTC
CDR3 protein: CASSELRLATQYF
J gene: TRBJ2-5
D gene: NA
V gene: TRBV6-1
clone size: NA

CDR3 DNA: TGTGCCAGCAGCCGGACAGGGGACTATGGCTACACCTTC
CDR3 protein: CASSRTGDYGYTF
J gene: TRBJ1-2
D gene: TRBD1
V gene: TRBV4-2
clone size: NA

CDR3 DNA: TGCAGCGTGGGCAGGGGAGTTGAGGAAAAACTGTTTTTT
CDR3 protein: CSVGRGVEEKLFF
J gene: TRBJ1-4
D gene: NA
V gene: TRBV29-1
clone size: NA

CDR3 DNA: TGTGCCAGCAGCTTAGAACCGAACACTGAAGCTTTCTTT
CDR3 protein: CASSLEPNTEAFF
J gene: TRBJ1-1
D gene: NA
V gene: TRBV11-2
clone size: few

CDR3 DNA: TGTGCCACCAGATTGGAGGGTGGCACAGATACGCAGTATTTT
CDR3 protein: CATRLEGGTDTQYF
J gene: TRBJ2-3
D gene: NA
V gene: TRBV28
clone size: NA

CDR3 DNA: TGTGCCAGCAGCCTTAGCCGGGGGGACAGGGTCGCGATCTACGAGCAGTACTTC
CDR3 protein: CASSLSRGDRVAIYEQYF
J gene: TRBJ2-7
D gene: TRBD1
V gene: TRBV11-2
clone size: NA